This TCR beta chain was sequenced during a study of shared clonotypes between healthy human individuals. Regarding the study as a whole: The donor pool, a small one, limited the genetic and exposure-history diversity represented.

A few counts support this clone. The antigen is unknown. Sequencing was performed with immunoSEQ multiplex PCR; in TCRdb, only in-frame clones are kept and a portion is missing. The sample carries over 850,000 clones, roughly 74% recorded once. Germline CDR1 SNHLY, CDR2 FYNNEI. CDR3 length equals 14 residues. Trimming at V came to 2 bases and at J to 7 bases, leaving 6 bases not matched to a gene. The sequenced sample was memory CD4+ T cells from PBMCs. The subset is: CD45RA-negative fraction. The TCR comes from a man younger than 35 in good health. Some clones in this sample may be carry-over from other donors' samples. The rearrangement uses TRBV2 and TRBJ1-2, with TRBD1 matching 8 bases. In nucleotides, the CDR3 is TGTGCCAGCAGTGAACCCCGGGACAGGTCTGGCTACACCTTC. It translates to CASSEPRDRSGYTF.